The entry that follows covers one T cell receptor (beta chain) sequence. Its antigen is unidentified. There are 14 residues in the CDR3. V was cut by 3 bases and J by 7 bases, with 10 bases left in between. Per the germline V gene, CDR1 is SGHTA and CDR2 is FQGNSA. This sample is drawn from a study of T-cell reconstitution after alpha-beta-depleted transplantation in children. The TCRbeta library incorporated unique molecular identifiers. TCRdb ran MiXCR on the PCR reads and lists one entry per CDR3 protein. The sample lists just over 950,000 distinct CDR3 sequences, roughly 29% occurring once. Study observations and caveats: At one year after transplant, newly produced T cells mostly accounted for T-cell counts and diversity.

Sample: PBMCs, mostly from graft donor cells, taken 360 days after TCRalphabeta/CD19-depleted stem cell transplant. This chain joins TRBV7-2 and TRBJ1-6; D perhaps matches TRBD1 (5 bases). The sequence came from a boy younger than two who had a stem cell transplant for SCID, so the T cells may come from the graft donor. CDR3: CASSFGARNSPLHF. The DNA of the CDR3 is TGTGCCAGCAGCTTCGGGGCGAGGAATTCACCCCTCCACTTT.